This passage covers 27 T cell receptor beta chains from one sample sequenced in a study of T-cell memory formation after mild COVID-19. TCRdb reanalysed the 5' RACE reads using MiXCR and keeps one entry per CDR3 protein. This table has some 300,000 distinct CDR3 sequences, 20% to 25% appearing once. Sequencing used PBMCs or a T cell subset sorted from them (not recorded which). The receptors stem from a man younger than 35 who had mild COVID-19 (a few samples of this study predate the infection). Cell type and time point are not known.

There are a few counts of this clonotype. V and J are TRBV6-5 and TRBJ2-2, with D perhaps matching TRBD2 (6 bases). V was pared by 6 bases and J by 6 bases, with 17 bases between. CDR3 length: 15 amino acids. Germline CDR1 and CDR2: MNHEY and SVGAGI. The CDR3 DNA reads TGTGCCAGCAGGCCACAAGCGTCGGGGGCCGGGGAGCTGTTTTTT. Translation: CASRPQASGAGELFF.

This clonotype was picked up a small number of times. The chain has TRBV27 and TRBJ2-2, with D uncertain. CDR1 MNHEY and CDR2 SMNVEV come from the germline V gene (reference sequence). This CDR3 is built from 13 residues. Deletions cut 2 bases from V and 7 bases from J, with 8 bases between. Written as DNA, the CDR3 is TGTGCCAGCAGTTTAAGCGCGGACGGGGAGCTGTTTTTT. It translates to CASSLSADGELFF.

The chain is built from TRBV5-6 and TRBJ1-1; no reliable D call. The V gene's germline CDR1 is SGHDT and CDR2 YYEEEE. Trimming stripped 3 bases from V and 1 base from J, with 10 bases between. This CDR3 comprises 14 residues. This CDR3 is CASSSEGKNTEAFF. CDR3 sequence (DNA): TGTGCCAGCAGCTCAGAAGGGAAGAACACTGAAGCTTTCTTT.

V gene TRBV5-1 combines with J gene TRBJ2-3; 8 bases are a match to TRBD1. Germline CDR1 is SGHRS and CDR2 is YFSETQ. The CDR3 totals 15 residues. J gave up 5 bases and V 0 bases, and 5 bases lay outside the gene matches. CDR3 loop: CASSLVQGARDTQYF. The CDR3 DNA is TGCGCCAGCAGCTTGGTCCAGGGGGCAAGAGATACGCAGTATTTT.

The table lists this clonotype with a few counts. The CDR3: CASSHRVAYEQYV. As DNA, the CDR3 is TGTGCCAGCAGCCACAGGGTGGCCTACGAGCAGTACGTC. The rearrangement joins TRBV14 to TRBJ2-7; tentative D call: TRBD1 (5 bases). V gave up 3 bases and J gave up 2 bases, with 8 bases separating them. Looked up from germline, CDR1 is SGHDN and CDR2 is FVKESK. CDR3 length: 13 amino acids.

The chain joins TRBV5-1 to TRBJ1-2; maybe TRBD1 (5 bases). V was clipped by 1 base and J by 2 bases, with 18 bases between them. The CDR3 runs to 17 residues. From germline, CDR1 is SGHRS and CDR2 YFSETQ. CDR3 region: CASSLPGSAGTNYGYTF. The DNA for the CDR3 is TGCGCCAGCAGCTTGCCGGGTTCGGCCGGGACGAACTATGGCTACACCTTC.

This clonotype has a handful of counts. The chain employs TRBV7-2 and TRBJ2-3, with 16 bases matching TRBD2. This CDR3 region has 19 residues. After removal of 4 bases from V and 4 bases from J, the junction contained 11 bases not matched to a gene. The germline V gene has CDR1 SGHTA and CDR2 FQGNSA. CDR3 coding DNA: TGTGCCAGCAGCTCCCGTCCGGGACTAGCGGGGGGGCCGGCAGATACGCAGTATTTT. Translation: CASSSRPGLAGGPADTQYF.

This clonotype came up a few times. The rearrangement joins TRBV5-1 to TRBJ2-5; possible D gene TRBD2, 6 bases. CDR3 length: 15 residues. Germline values: CDR1 SGHRS, CDR2 YFSETQ. Trimming removed 4 bases from V and 4 bases from J, with 17 bases in between. The DNA for the CDR3 is TGCGCCAGCAGCCCGCAGGGACTGGCTATAGAGACCCAGTACTTC. Protein product: CASSPQGLAIETQYF.

The rearrangement uses TRBV11-2 and TRBJ2-3, with 7 nucleotides matching TRBD2. Germline assignment: CDR1 SGHAT and CDR2 FQNNGV. The V segment lost 1 base and the J segment 5 bases; nucleotides outside the gene matches: 3. CDR3 length: 14 amino acids. The CDR3 loop is CASSLGGEGDTQYF. CDR3 coding DNA: TGTGCCAGCAGCTTAGGAGGGGAGGGAGATACGCAGTATTTT.

The chain employs TRBV10-3 and TRBJ2-2; D is unresolved. Trimming removed 3 bases from V and 3 bases from J, with 11 bases in between. The CDR3 consists of 15 residues. Germline values: CDR1 ENHRY, CDR2 SYGVKD. CDR3 residues: CAISDGASYTGELFF. CDR3 sequence (DNA): TGTGCCATCAGTGATGGTGCCTCCTACACCGGGGAGCTGTTTTTT.

This clonotype was counted only a few times. The CDR3 region is CASSLLGLNAEAFF. CDR3 coding DNA: TGTGCCAGCAGCTTATTAGGGCTTAATGCTGAAGCTTTCTTT. The chain has TRBV7-2 and TRBJ1-1; D uncertain. V was trimmed by 2 bases and J by 6 bases, leaving 13 bases between them. The CDR3 totals 14 residues. The germline CDR1 and CDR2 sequences are SGHTA and FQGNSA.

CDR3 protein: CASSLSFAGAGELFF. The CDR3 DNA reads as TGTGCCAGCAGTTTATCGTTCGCCGGTGCCGGGGAGCTGTTTTTT. The chain has TRBV27 and TRBJ2-2; unclear D gene. V lost 0 bases and J lost 6, with 11 bases in between. This CDR3 is 15 amino acids long. Per germline, CDR1 MNHEY and CDR2 SMNVEV (reference sequence).

This clonotype was recorded a few times. The chain has TRBV2 and TRBJ2-1; D unresolved. CDR3 size: 14 residues. Looked up from germline, CDR1 is SNHLY and CDR2 is FYNNEI. V was clipped by 3 bases and J by 0 bases, with 6 bases between them. As DNA, the CDR3 is TGTGCCAGCAGTGACATTAGCTCCTACAATGAGCAGTTCTTC. Its translation: CASSDISSYNEQFF.

This rearrangement joins TRBV20-1 to TRBJ2-3; perhaps TRBD1 as D (5 bases). This CDR3 region has 16 residues. Germline V gene sequence: CDR1 DFQATT, CDR2 SNEGSKA (reference sequence). V was clipped by 2 bases and J by 1 base, with 16 bases between them. The CDR3 is CSARSPPGSGTDTQYF. Here the CDR3 DNA reads TGCAGTGCTAGATCCCCGCCAGGGTCGGGCACAGATACGCAGTATTTT.

The chain recombines TRBV5-1 with TRBJ1-6; D possibly corresponds to TRBD1 (6 bases). CDR1 is SGHRS and CDR2 is YFSETQ in the germline V gene. The CDR3 extends over 15 amino acids. V shed 0 bases and J shed 6 bases, with 10 bases lying between them. CDR3 residues: CASSLEGDINSPLHF. CDR3 in DNA: TGCGCCAGCAGCTTGGAGGGGGACATTAATTCACCCCTCCACTTT. The full variable domain, completed using reference TRBV5-1 and TRBJ1-6, is KAGVTQTPRYLIKTRGQQVTLSCSPISGHRSVSWYQQTPGQGLQFLFEYFSETQRNKGNFPGRFSGRQFSNSRSEMNVSTLELGDSALYLCASSLEGDINSPLHFGNGTRLTVT.

The rearrangement uses TRBV7-3 and TRBJ2-3; 10 bases fit TRBD1. This CDR3 has 16 residues. Germline CDR1 is SGHTA and CDR2 is FQGTGA. With 1 base clipped from V and 1 base from J, the junction kept 2 bases outside the gene matches. For the CDR3, the DNA is TGTGCCAGCAGCTTAAGGGGGACAGGGGGCACAGATACGCAGTATTTT. Encoded protein: CASSLRGTGGTDTQYF.

This chain links TRBV7-8 with TRBJ1-6; the D gene is possibly TRBD1 (5 bases). V was clipped by 1 base and J by 7 bases, with 17 bases between them. Germline V gene data show CDR1 as SGHVS and CDR2 as FQNEAQ. The CDR3 runs to 17 residues. For the CDR3, the DNA is TGTGCCAGCAGCTTAGTTAAGGGGCGCTTAACCAATTCACCCCTCCACTTT. Translated: CASSLVKGRLTNSPLHF.

The chain combines TRBV6-5 with TRBJ1-2, with 7 bases identical to TRBD1. The germline gives CDR1 MNHEY, CDR2 SVGAGI. With 0 bases clipped from V and 7 bases from J, the junction kept 8 bases outside the gene matches. The CDR3 runs 15 residues. In nucleotides, the CDR3 is TGTGCCAGCAGTTACTCGGGCAGGGGGTTGGGTGGCTACACCTTC. Its translation is CASSYSGRGLGGYTF.

This clonotype showed up just a few times. Without the conserved terminal phenylalanine or tryptophan, this CDR3 likely stems from a read error. No DNA is shown, since the ends of the CDR3 on it are uncertain; the CDR3 is the one TCRdb lists. This sequence joins TRBV5-8 and TRBJ1-1; the table's D call TRBD1 went unverified against the DNA. 11 amino acids form the CDR3, both terminal residues included. CDR1 and CDR2 (germline): SGHTS, YDEGEE. The CDR3: CASSLPWASDI.

This clonotype was seen a few times. This chain uses TRBV28 with TRBJ1-1; 7 positions agree with TRBD1. This CDR3 is built from 14 residues. CDR1 is MDHEN and CDR2 is SYDVKM in the germline V gene. V lost 5 bases to trimming and J lost 6 bases; unmatched junction nucleotides: 9. CDR3 protein: CASSPDRALAEAFF. For the CDR3, the DNA is TGTGCCAGCAGTCCAGACAGGGCCCTCGCTGAAGCTTTCTTT.

This clonotype has more than one count but fewer than ten. The rearrangement joins TRBV7-9 to TRBJ2-1, with 11 bases aligning to TRBD2. This CDR3 region has 17 residues. Germline lookup yields CDR1 SEHNR and CDR2 FQNEAQ (reference sequence). V lost 0 bases and J lost 6; bases outside the gene matches: 7. CDR3 nucleotides: TGTGCCAGCAGCTTAGCGCCACTAGCGGGGGTGGTCAATGAGCAGTTCTTC. Translation: CASSLAPLAGVVNEQFF.

For this clonotype: The junction does not match germline at one end; this may be a read error. The V and J genes are TRBV7-7 and TRBJ1-5; D is undetermined. This CDR3 contains 13 residues. Germline V CDR1 and CDR2: SSHAT, FNYEAQ (reference sequence). The CDR3 DNA reads as TGTGCTAGCACCCCAGGAAGCAATCAGCCCCAGCATTTT. Amino acid sequence: CASTPGSNQPQHF.

This clonotype was seen at least ten times. The genes are TRBV5-1 and TRBJ1-6; perhaps TRBD1 as D (5 bases). Trimming removed 2 bases from V and 8 bases from J, with 17 bases in between. CDR3 size: 16 residues. Germline values: CDR1 SGHRS, CDR2 YFSETQ. DNA of the CDR3: TGCGCCAGCAGCTTTACGGGGGTTTCGTCCGATTCACCCCTCCACTTT. It translates to CASSFTGVSSDSPLHF.

The genes are TRBV5-1 and TRBJ1-3; the D is unclear. The germline gives CDR1 SGHRS, CDR2 YFSETQ. V lost 4 bases to trimming and J lost 4 bases, with 9 bases between them. CDR3 length equals 13 residues. The chain's CDR3 is CASSAWSGNTIYF. The CDR3 DNA is TGCGCCAGCAGCGCCTGGTCCGGAAACACCATATATTTT.

Only a few counts were recorded for this clonotype. V and J are TRBV20-1 and TRBJ2-3; 10 bases align to TRBD2. Germline-derived CDR1 and CDR2 are DFQATT and SNEGSKA (reference sequence). CDR3 length: 15 amino acids. V trimming: 4 bases; J trimming: 5 bases; junction bases outside the gene matches: 9. The CDR3 loop is CSATLFSGGQDTQYF. The CDR3 bases are TGCAGTGCTACCCTATTTAGCGGGGGGCAAGATACGCAGTATTTT.

Only a few counts were recorded for this clonotype. This chain joins TRBV6-2 or TRBV6-3 and TRBJ1-2; D unclear. CDR1 and CDR2 from the germline V gene are MNHEY and SVGEGT. CDR3 size: 13 residues. Trimming cost V 5 bases and J 8 bases, with 15 bases left between them. The CDR3 bases are TGTGCCAGCAGTCCCGGGATTCGTCGCGGCTACACCTTC. Translated: CASSPGIRRGYTF.

A few counts support this clonotype. V gene TRBV6-6 combines with J gene TRBJ2-2; 10 nucleotides line up with TRBD2. The CDR3 covers 16 residues. J lost 0 bases, V lost 5 bases, and 3 bases had no gene match. Germline CDR1 reads MNHNY; CDR2 reads SVGAGI (reference sequence). This CDR3 reads CASSKGLAANTGELFF. Here the CDR3 DNA reads TGTGCCAGCAGTAAAGGACTAGCGGCGAACACCGGGGAGCTGTTTTTT.